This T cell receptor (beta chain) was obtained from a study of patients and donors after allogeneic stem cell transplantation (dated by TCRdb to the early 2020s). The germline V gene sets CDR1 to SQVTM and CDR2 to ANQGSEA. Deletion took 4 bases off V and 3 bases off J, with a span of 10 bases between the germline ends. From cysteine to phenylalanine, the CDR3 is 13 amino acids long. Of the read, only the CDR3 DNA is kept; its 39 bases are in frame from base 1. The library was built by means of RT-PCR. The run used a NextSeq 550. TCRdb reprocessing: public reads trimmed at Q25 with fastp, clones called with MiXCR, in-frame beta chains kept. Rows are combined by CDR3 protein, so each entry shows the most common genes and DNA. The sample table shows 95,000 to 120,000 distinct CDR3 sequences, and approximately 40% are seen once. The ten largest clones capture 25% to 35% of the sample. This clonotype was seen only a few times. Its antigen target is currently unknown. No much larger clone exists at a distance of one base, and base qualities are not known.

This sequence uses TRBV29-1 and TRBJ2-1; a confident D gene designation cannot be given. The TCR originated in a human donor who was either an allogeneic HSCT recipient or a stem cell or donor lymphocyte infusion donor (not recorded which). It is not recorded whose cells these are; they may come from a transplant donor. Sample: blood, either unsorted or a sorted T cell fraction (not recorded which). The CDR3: CSVGPTIYNEQFF. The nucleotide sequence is TGCAGCGTTGGACCTACTATCTACAATGAGCAGTTCTTC.